The 5 T cell receptor beta chains below come from one sample, sequenced in a study of CD8+ T cells in alopecia areata. Following RNA extraction, reverse transcription yielded cDNA that acted as the sequencing template. TCRdb's table, derived via immunoSEQ multiplex PCR, lists solely in-frame clones and lacks some. In the table there are approximately 24,000 clones, roughly 52% of which are singletons. Sequenced input: NKG2D-high CD8+ T cells sorted from blood. Receptors were obtained from a human donor with alopecia areata.

The V and J genes are TRBV7-8 and TRBJ2-3, with 7 bases aligning to TRBD2. Germline V gene sequence: CDR1 SGHVS, CDR2 FQNEAQ. Trimming removed 1 base from V and 6 bases from J; junction bases left unmatched: 7. The CDR3 is 15 residues long. The CDR3 region is CASSLVAGPVDTQYF. Written as DNA, the CDR3 is TGTGCCAGCAGCTTAGTAGCGGGCCCGGTGGATACGCAGTATTTT.

J is TRBJ2-5 and V is TRBV29-1; D may correspond to TRBD1 or TRBD2 (5 bases each). The J call may not be correct, given that the DNA end is closer to TRBJ2-7. CDR3 size: 15 residues. Per the germline V gene, CDR1 is SQVTM and CDR2 is ANQGSEA. In nucleotides, the CDR3 is TGCAGCGTTGAACCTTTAAAGGGGAGCTCCTACGAGCAGTACTTC. This translates into CSVEPLKGSSYEQYF.

The chain carries TRBV2 and TRBJ1-5; the D gene is possibly TRBD1 (5 bases). CDR3 length: 13 residues. Trimming shortened V by 8 bases and J by 7 bases, and 15 bases separated the two germline ends. Germline loops: CDR1 SNHLY, CDR2 FYNNEI. The CDR3 is CASLGTSKQPQHF. The CDR3 nucleotides read TGTGCCAGCCTTGGGACGAGTAAACAGCCCCAGCATTTT.

CDR3 protein: CASSEGWDRTNNEQFF. The CDR3 bases are TGCGCCAGCAGTGAGGGCTGGGACAGAACCAACAATGAGCAGTTCTTC. The rearrangement uses TRBV10-1 and TRBJ2-1; 7 nucleotides align to TRBD1. V shed 2 bases, J shed 5 bases, and the junction held 9 bases outside the gene matches. The germline gives CDR1 WNHNN, CDR2 SYGVQD (reference sequence). The CDR3 spans 16 residues.

The chain joins TRBV13 to TRBJ1-2; D gene uncertain. V lost 5 bases, J lost 8 bases, and 12 bases lay in between. Germline loops: CDR1 PRHDT, CDR2 FYEKMQ (reference sequence). The CDR3 sequence is 12 residues long. DNA of the CDR3: TGTGCCAGCAGCACGGCCTTAACGGGCTACACCTTC. This encodes CASSTALTGYTF.